This T cell receptor beta chain was profiled in a study of cytomegalovirus exposure and HLA in healthy donors. This CDR3 has 12 amino acids. Germline lookup yields CDR1 SNHLY and CDR2 FYNNEI. V was shortened by 3 bases and J by 2 bases, with 5 bases between the two germline ends. Study outcomes and limitations: The study put 150 to 200 TCR beta chains on its list as cytomegalovirus-associated. Equally common other TCR beta chains were less clonally expanded than HLA-associated ones, a later analysis found.

13 Jbeta primers and 60 Vbeta primers were used for the PCR. Clones were read by immunoSEQ multiplex PCR, and TCRdb kept only the in-frame ones, dropping some. The sample records 87,000 or so clones, 55% to 75% being singletons. A note on this clone: What it recognizes is unknown.

Sequenced input: PBMCs. This chain connects TRBV2 to TRBJ2-7; no reliable D call. The TCR originated in a man aged 55 to 70 in good health and CMV-seronegative. The CDR3 nucleotides are TGTGCCAGCAGTGACAGAACCTACGAGCAGTACTTC. Its translation: CASSDRTYEQYF.